The next 21 T cell receptor beta chains were all read from a single sample in a study of blood T cell repertoires in COVID-19. The protocol was immunoSEQ multiplex PCR, while the TCRdb copy is restricted to in-frame clones and leaves out a portion. The table includes some 240,000 clones, about 84% detected once. Input material: peripheral blood. These receptors were collected from a human donor in a cohort sampled during active COVID-19.

The V call is TRBV29-1, the J call TRBJ2-7, with 7 bases that match TRBD1. This CDR3 contains 14 residues. V shed 5 bases and J 6 bases; nucleotides not matched to a gene: 13. Looked up from germline, CDR1 is SQVTM and CDR2 is ANQGSEA. CDR3 nucleotides: TGCAGCGTTATATCGACAGGGCCTCTAGGCGAGCAGTACTTC. Amino acid sequence: CSVISTGPLGEQYF.

The chain employs TRBV28 and TRBJ1-1; D perhaps matches TRBD1 (5 bases). Looked up from germline, CDR1 is MDHEN and CDR2 is SYDVKM. V lost 6 bases, J lost 1 base, and 15 bases lay in between. This CDR3 region has 15 residues. The CDR3 DNA follows: TGTGCCAGCAGCCCCTATGGACACCCGAACACTGAAGCTTTCTTT. Amino acid sequence: CASSPYGHPNTEAFF.

CDR3: CASSPTGQGRVGETQYF. The DNA of the CDR3 is TGTGCCAGCAGCCCTACAGGACAGGGGAGAGTCGGAGAGACCCAGTACTTC. This sequence joins TRBV28 and TRBJ2-5, with 9 bases that match TRBD1. The V segment lost 6 bases and the J segment 4 bases; nucleotides outside the gene matches: 15. This CDR3 is built from 17 residues. Germline CDR1 and CDR2: MDHEN and SYDVKM.

The J gene is TRBJ2-7, the V gene TRBV11-2; a possible D gene is TRBD2 (6 bases). Trimming pared 5 bases from V and 2 bases from J, leaving 13 bases between. The germline V gene encodes CDR1 SGHAT and CDR2 FQNNGV. This CDR3 has 14 residues. CDR3 DNA sequence: TGTGCCAGCAGCCCGACTTCGGGGGCCTACGAGCAGTACTTC. As protein: CASSPTSGAYEQYF.

The chain couples TRBV7-2 to TRBJ2-2, with TRBD1 matching over 11 bases. The CDR3 covers 16 residues. The V segment lost 3 bases and the J segment 8 bases; nucleotides outside the gene matches: 8. Germline V gene data show CDR1 as SGHTA and CDR2 as FQGNSA. The CDR3 DNA reads TGTGCCAGCAGCTTTTCAGGACAGGGGGCTGGTGGGGAGCTGTTTTTT. It is translated as CASSFSGQGAGGELFF.

The rearrangement links TRBV9 to TRBJ2-2, with D possibly matching TRBD2 (6 bases). V was clipped by 1 base and J by 6 bases, with 10 bases between them. The germline CDR1 and CDR2 sequences are SGDLS and YYNGEE. The CDR3 runs to 14 residues. The DNA of the CDR3 is TGTGCCAGCAGCGTACTGGCGGGGCCCGGGGAGCTGTTTTTT. It yields the protein CASSVLAGPGELFF. Full variable domain (rest looked up from reference TRBV9 and TRBJ2-2): DSGVTQTPKHLITATGQRVTLRCSPRSGDLSVYWYQQSLDQGLQFLIQYYNGEERAKGNILERFSAQQFPDLHSELNLSSLELGDSALYFCASSVLAGPGELFFGEGSRLTVL.

J is TRBJ1-4 and V is TRBV28; 10 bases match TRBD1. V gave up 5 bases and J gave up 8 bases; unmatched junction bases: 8. CDR1 is MDHEN, CDR2 SYDVKM, per germline. The CDR3 has 15 amino acids. The DNA for the CDR3 is TGTGCCAGCAGTGACAGGGGGCAAGTGAAAGAAAAACTGTTTTTT. It translates to CASSDRGQVKEKLFF.

The chain joins TRBV5-1 to TRBJ2-3, with 11 bases matching TRBD1. The germline V gene has CDR1 SGHRS and CDR2 YFSETQ. The junction had 6 bases not matched to a gene; V was cut back by 4 bases and J by 5 bases. This CDR3 is 15 amino acids long. CDR3 protein: CASSPGQGARDTQYF. CDR3 sequence (DNA): TGCGCCAGCAGCCCTGGACAGGGGGCTAGAGATACGCAGTATTTT.

The rearrangement joins TRBV7-3 to TRBJ1-5; 7 nucleotides agree with TRBD1. The length of the CDR3 is 17 residues. The V gene's germline CDR1 is SGHTA and CDR2 FQGTGA. Unmatched junction bases numbered 14, after V lost 5 bases and J lost 4 bases. The CDR3: CASSGDSRPNLNQPQHF. The CDR3 DNA reads TGTGCCAGCAGCGGGGACAGCCGCCCCAACCTTAATCAGCCCCAGCATTTT.

The chain carries TRBV4-1 and TRBJ1-5; tentative D call: TRBD1 (5 bases). In germline, CDR1 is MGHRA, CDR2 YSYEKL. CDR3 length equals 14 residues. Trimming pared 4 bases from V and 2 bases from J, leaving 9 bases between. The CDR3 DNA reads TGCGCCAGCAGCCGTGGGGGGGGCAATCAGCCCCAGCATTTT. It is translated as CASSRGGGNQPQHF.

This clone occurred a few times. The identical CDR3 is also encoded by other nucleotide sequences in the sample. The chain employs TRBV6-5 and TRBJ2-2; no definite D call. The CDR3 has 11 amino acids. Germline V gene data show CDR1 as MNHEY and CDR2 as SVGAGI. V was cut by 8 bases and J by 4 bases, with 5 bases left in between. CDR3 coding DNA: TGTGCCAGCCGGAGCACCGGGGAGCTGTTTTTT. Translated, it gives CASRSTGELFF.

Details on this clone: Other DNA sequences in this sample translate to the same CDR3. The chain couples TRBV18 to TRBJ1-1; D is perhaps TRBD1 (5 bases). This CDR3 spans 12 amino acids. Trimming removed 3 bases at V and 4 bases at J, with 6 bases between. Germline V gene sequence: CDR1 KGHSH, CDR2 LQKENI. CDR3 bases: TGTGCCAGCTCACCCGACAGCACTGAAGCTTTCTTT. Amino acids: CASSPDSTEAFF.

The table lists this clone with a few counts. The chain carries TRBV29-1 and TRBJ1-1, with 7 bases lining up with TRBD1. There are 11 residues in the CDR3. The germline gives CDR1 SQVTM, CDR2 ANQGSEA. Germline trimming cut 4 bases from V and 8 bases from J; bases unmatched to any gene: 4. The CDR3 DNA is TGCAGCGTTGGGACAGGATTAGAAGCTTTCTTT. Protein product: CSVGTGLEAFF. Combining the CDR3 with reference TRBV29-1 and TRBJ1-1 gives the whole variable domain SAVISQKPSRDICQRGTSLTIQCQVDSQVTMMFWYRQQPGQSLTLIATANQGSEATYESGFVIDKFPISRPNLTFSTLTVSNMSPEDSSIYLCSVGTGLEAFFGQGTRLTVV.

The rearrangement uses TRBV10-3 and TRBJ1-1, with D tentatively TRBD1 (5 bases). CDR1 is ENHRY and CDR2 is SYGVKD in the germline V gene. The CDR3 is made up of 14 amino acids. The V gene lost 8 bases and the J gene lost 4 bases, with 17 bases spanning the gap. The CDR3 DNA reads as TGTGCCATCGGAGCCGGGGGACGCGGCACTGAAGCTTTCTTT. Its protein product is CAIGAGGRGTEAFF.

This clone was observed a handful of times. The chain combines TRBV27 with TRBJ2-1; possibly TRBD2 for D (5 bases). The CDR3 covers 14 residues. CDR1 is MNHEY and CDR2 is SMNVEV in the germline V gene (reference sequence). Trimming removed 8 bases at V and 4 bases at J, with 15 bases between. The CDR3: CASGGGSGYNEQFF. The CDR3, as DNA: TGTGCCAGCGGCGGCGGGTCAGGATACAATGAGCAGTTCTTC.

The V gene is TRBV7-9, the J gene TRBJ2-5, with D tentatively TRBD1 (5 bases). The germline V gene encodes CDR1 SEHNR and CDR2 FQNEAQ (reference sequence). This CDR3 contains 13 residues. Deletions cut 3 bases from V and 5 bases from J, with 10 bases between. In DNA, the CDR3 is TGTGCCAGCAGCTTTGCCTACAGGGAGACCCAGTACTTC. This translates into CASSFAYRETQYF.

The chain couples TRBV7-2 to TRBJ1-5; D is unresolved. V lost 1 base and J 8 bases, leaving 12 bases between the germline ends. This CDR3 has 14 residues. Germline V gene sequence: CDR1 SGHTA, CDR2 FQGNSA. The CDR3 sequence is CASSLDWHLEPQHF. Here the CDR3 DNA reads TGTGCCAGCAGCTTAGATTGGCATTTGGAGCCCCAGCATTTT.

This chain connects TRBV24-1 to TRBJ2-2, with D perhaps matching TRBD1 (6 bases). The CDR3 contains 17 residues. Germline V gene sequence: CDR1 KGHDR, CDR2 SFDVKD. V was shortened by 3 bases and J by 1 base, with 14 bases between the two germline ends. Written as DNA, the CDR3 is TGTGCCACCAGTGATCAAAAGAAAGGGGGGAACACCGGGGAGCTGTTTTTT. Translating it yields CATSDQKKGGNTGELFF.

This rearrangement joins TRBV28 to TRBJ2-3, with 8 bases identical to TRBD1. This CDR3 is 15 amino acids long. The junction had 6 bases not matched to a gene; V was cut back by 4 bases and J by 3 bases. CDR1 and CDR2 (germline): MDHEN, SYDVKM. The CDR3 loop reads CASSSPGGGTDTQYF. In DNA form, the CDR3 reads TGTGCCAGCAGTTCCCCAGGGGGCGGAACAGATACGCAGTATTTT.

V and J are TRBV28 and TRBJ2-1; TRBD1 aligns across 9 bases. This CDR3 contains 16 residues. The germline CDR1 and CDR2 sequences are MDHEN and SYDVKM. The junction had 10 bases not matched to a gene; V was cut back by 3 bases and J by 7 bases. This CDR3 reads CASSFFRQGGGNEQFF. As DNA, the CDR3 is TGTGCCAGCAGTTTTTTCCGACAGGGGGGAGGTAATGAGCAGTTCTTC.

The V call is TRBV5-1, the J call TRBJ2-5; 9 positions match TRBD1. Germline-derived CDR1 and CDR2 are SGHRS and YFSETQ. V trimming: 0 bases; J trimming: 0 bases; junction bases outside the gene matches: 3. This CDR3 is built from 16 residues. The CDR3 is CASSLVGTGNQETQYF. The CDR3 DNA is TGCGCCAGCAGCTTGGTTGGGACAGGGAACCAAGAGACCCAGTACTTC.